The 2 T cell receptor beta chains below were found in one sample sequenced in a study of response to subunit inactivated influenza vaccine. TCRdb re-called the RT-PCR reads with MiXCR, one entry per CDR3 protein. Of about 570,000 distinct CDR3 sequences in the sample, approximately 10% were seen once. The same sample was also studied in work on T cells expressing NK-cell markers. That report notes: TCR beta libraries carry UMIs added by 5'RACE template switching.

Sequencing was performed on PBMCs from blood, taken on the day of vaccination. All receptors derive from a man aged 45-65 years who received an inactivated influenza vaccine.

This clonotype was seen a few times. This rearrangement joins TRBV21-1 to TRBJ1-6; no check of the table's D call, TRBD1, against the DNA was made. TRBV21-1 represents a pseudogene. The length of the CDR3 is 14 residues. The CDR3 DNA reads TGTGCCAGCAGCAAACCCGGACAGGGTTCACCCCTCCACTTT. Amino acids: CASSKPGQGSPLHF.

This clonotype was counted only a few times. This rearrangement joins TRBV7-2 to TRBJ2-1; the match to TRBD2 covers 9 bases. The CDR3 extends over 15 amino acids. CDR1 is SGHTA, CDR2 FQGNSA, per germline. J was trimmed by 8 bases and V by 3 bases; bases with no gene match: 8. Here the CDR3 reads CASSFSGSPGDEQFF. CDR3 nucleotide sequence: TGTGCCAGCAGCTTTAGCGGGAGCCCCGGGGATGAGCAGTTCTTC.